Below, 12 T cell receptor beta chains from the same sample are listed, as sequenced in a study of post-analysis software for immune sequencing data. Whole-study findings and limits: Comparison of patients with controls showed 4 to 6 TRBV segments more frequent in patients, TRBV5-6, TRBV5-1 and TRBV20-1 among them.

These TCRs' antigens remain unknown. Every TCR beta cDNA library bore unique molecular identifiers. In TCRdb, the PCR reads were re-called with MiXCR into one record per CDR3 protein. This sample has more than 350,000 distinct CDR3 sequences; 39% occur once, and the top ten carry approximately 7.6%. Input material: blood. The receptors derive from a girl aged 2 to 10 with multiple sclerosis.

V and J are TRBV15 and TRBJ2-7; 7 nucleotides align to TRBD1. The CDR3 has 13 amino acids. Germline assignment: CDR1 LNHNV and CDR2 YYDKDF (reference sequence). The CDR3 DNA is TGTTTGTCGGGGACAGCATTCTCCTACGAGCAGTACTTC. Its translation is CLSGTAFSYEQYF.

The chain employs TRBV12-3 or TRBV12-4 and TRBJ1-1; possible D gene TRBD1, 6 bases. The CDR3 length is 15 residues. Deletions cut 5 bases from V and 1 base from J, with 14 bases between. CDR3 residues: CASSPIRGWNTEAFF. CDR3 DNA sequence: TGTGCCAGCAGTCCAATCAGGGGTTGGAACACTGAAGCTTTCTTT.

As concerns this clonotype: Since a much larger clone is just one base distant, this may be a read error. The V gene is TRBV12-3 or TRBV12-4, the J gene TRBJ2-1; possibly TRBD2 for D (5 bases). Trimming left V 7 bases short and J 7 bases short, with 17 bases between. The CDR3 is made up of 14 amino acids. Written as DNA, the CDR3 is TGTGCCAGCATGGCCTCTTTGTGGGAGAATGAGCAGTTCTTC. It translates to CASMASLWENEQFF.

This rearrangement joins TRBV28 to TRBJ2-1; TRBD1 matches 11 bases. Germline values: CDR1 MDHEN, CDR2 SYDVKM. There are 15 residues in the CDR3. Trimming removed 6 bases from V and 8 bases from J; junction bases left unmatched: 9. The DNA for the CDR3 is TGTGCCAGCAGGCCTGGACAGGGGGCGCCCCATGAGCAGTTCTTC. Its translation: CASRPGQGAPHEQFF.

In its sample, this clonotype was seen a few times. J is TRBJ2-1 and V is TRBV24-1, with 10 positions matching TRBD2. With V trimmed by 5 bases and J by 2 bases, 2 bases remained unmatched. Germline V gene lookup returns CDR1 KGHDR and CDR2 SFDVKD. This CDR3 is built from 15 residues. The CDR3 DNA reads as TGTGCCACCAGTGGTGGACTAGCGGCCTACAATGAGCAGTTCTTC. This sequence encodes CATSGGLAAYNEQFF.

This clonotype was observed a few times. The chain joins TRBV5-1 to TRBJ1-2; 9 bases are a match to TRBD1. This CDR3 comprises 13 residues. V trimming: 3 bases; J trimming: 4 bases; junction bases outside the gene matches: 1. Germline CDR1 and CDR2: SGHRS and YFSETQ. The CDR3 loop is CASSWDRAYGYTF. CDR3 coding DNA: TGCGCCAGCAGCTGGGACAGGGCCTATGGCTACACCTTC.

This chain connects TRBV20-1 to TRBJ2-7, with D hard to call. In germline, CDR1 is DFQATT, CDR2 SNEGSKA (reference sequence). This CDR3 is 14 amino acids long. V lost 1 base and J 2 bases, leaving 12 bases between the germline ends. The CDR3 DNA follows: TGCAGTGCTAGAGGAGCTAGTCCCCCCTACGAGCAGTACTTC. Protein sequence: CSARGASPPYEQYF.

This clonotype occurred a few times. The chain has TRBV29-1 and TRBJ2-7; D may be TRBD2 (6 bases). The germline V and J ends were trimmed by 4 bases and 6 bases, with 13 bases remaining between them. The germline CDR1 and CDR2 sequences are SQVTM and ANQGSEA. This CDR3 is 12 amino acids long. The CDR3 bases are TGCAGCGTTGCGGGGACTGCTTTCGAGCAGTACTTC. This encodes CSVAGTAFEQYF.

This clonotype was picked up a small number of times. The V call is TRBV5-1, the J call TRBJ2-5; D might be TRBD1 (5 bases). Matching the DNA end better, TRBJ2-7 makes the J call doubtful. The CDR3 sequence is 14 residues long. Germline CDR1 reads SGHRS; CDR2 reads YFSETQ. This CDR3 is CASSLGQLAYEQYF. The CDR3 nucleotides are TGCGCCAGCAGCTTGGGACAGCTTGCCTACGAGCAGTACTTC.

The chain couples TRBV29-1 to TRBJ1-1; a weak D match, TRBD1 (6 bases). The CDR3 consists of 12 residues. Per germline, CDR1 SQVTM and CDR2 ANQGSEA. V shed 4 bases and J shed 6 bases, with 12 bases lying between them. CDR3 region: CSVGGGRAEAFF. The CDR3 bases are TGCAGCGTTGGAGGGGGAAGGGCTGAAGCTTTCTTT.

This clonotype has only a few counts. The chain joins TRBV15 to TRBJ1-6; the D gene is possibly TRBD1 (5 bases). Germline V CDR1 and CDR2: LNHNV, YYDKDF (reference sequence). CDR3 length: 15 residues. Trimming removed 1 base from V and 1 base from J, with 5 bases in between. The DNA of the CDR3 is TGTGCCACCAGCAGAGGACAGTCCTATAATTCACCCCTCCACTTT. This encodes CATSRGQSYNSPLHF.

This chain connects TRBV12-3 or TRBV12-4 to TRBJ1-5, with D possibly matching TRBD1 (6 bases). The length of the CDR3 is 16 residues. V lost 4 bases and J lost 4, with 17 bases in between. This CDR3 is CASSSPNRERNQPQHF. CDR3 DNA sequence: TGTGCCAGCAGTTCCCCAAACAGGGAACGAAATCAGCCCCAGCATTTT.